This TCR beta chain stems from a study of shared clonotypes between healthy human individuals. About the study: Each donor contributed plates that comprised three CD4 naive, three CD4 memory, two CD8 naive and one CD8 memory.

Worth noting for this clone: The antigen is unknown.

Only in-frame clones appear in the TCRdb table, and some are missing; sequencing was by immunoSEQ multiplex PCR. The sample has 1,400,000 or so clones; approximately 98.5% are singletons. From CD4+ cells came CD45RA+ naive and CD45RA-negative memory subsets. Study-level results: The sharing of 4% to 5.5% of naive CD4 clonotypes was seen across a handful of donors. Having only a few donors restricted how much genetic and exposure-history diversity was captured.

CDR3 length: 17 residues. Unmatched junction bases numbered 12, after V lost 3 bases and J lost 6 bases. CDR1 is SEHNR and CDR2 is FQNEAQ in the germline V gene (reference sequence). Sequencing was performed on naive CD4+ T cells sorted from blood. As for subset: CD45RA+ positively selected. The chain couples TRBV7-9 to TRBJ2-1; 9 positions agree with TRBD1. The receptor comes from a man aged 30 to 39 in good health. This chain's CDR3 is CASSFQRLRDRANEQFF. The CDR3 DNA reads as TGTGCCAGCAGCTTCCAAAGGTTACGGGACAGGGCCAATGAGCAGTTCTTC.